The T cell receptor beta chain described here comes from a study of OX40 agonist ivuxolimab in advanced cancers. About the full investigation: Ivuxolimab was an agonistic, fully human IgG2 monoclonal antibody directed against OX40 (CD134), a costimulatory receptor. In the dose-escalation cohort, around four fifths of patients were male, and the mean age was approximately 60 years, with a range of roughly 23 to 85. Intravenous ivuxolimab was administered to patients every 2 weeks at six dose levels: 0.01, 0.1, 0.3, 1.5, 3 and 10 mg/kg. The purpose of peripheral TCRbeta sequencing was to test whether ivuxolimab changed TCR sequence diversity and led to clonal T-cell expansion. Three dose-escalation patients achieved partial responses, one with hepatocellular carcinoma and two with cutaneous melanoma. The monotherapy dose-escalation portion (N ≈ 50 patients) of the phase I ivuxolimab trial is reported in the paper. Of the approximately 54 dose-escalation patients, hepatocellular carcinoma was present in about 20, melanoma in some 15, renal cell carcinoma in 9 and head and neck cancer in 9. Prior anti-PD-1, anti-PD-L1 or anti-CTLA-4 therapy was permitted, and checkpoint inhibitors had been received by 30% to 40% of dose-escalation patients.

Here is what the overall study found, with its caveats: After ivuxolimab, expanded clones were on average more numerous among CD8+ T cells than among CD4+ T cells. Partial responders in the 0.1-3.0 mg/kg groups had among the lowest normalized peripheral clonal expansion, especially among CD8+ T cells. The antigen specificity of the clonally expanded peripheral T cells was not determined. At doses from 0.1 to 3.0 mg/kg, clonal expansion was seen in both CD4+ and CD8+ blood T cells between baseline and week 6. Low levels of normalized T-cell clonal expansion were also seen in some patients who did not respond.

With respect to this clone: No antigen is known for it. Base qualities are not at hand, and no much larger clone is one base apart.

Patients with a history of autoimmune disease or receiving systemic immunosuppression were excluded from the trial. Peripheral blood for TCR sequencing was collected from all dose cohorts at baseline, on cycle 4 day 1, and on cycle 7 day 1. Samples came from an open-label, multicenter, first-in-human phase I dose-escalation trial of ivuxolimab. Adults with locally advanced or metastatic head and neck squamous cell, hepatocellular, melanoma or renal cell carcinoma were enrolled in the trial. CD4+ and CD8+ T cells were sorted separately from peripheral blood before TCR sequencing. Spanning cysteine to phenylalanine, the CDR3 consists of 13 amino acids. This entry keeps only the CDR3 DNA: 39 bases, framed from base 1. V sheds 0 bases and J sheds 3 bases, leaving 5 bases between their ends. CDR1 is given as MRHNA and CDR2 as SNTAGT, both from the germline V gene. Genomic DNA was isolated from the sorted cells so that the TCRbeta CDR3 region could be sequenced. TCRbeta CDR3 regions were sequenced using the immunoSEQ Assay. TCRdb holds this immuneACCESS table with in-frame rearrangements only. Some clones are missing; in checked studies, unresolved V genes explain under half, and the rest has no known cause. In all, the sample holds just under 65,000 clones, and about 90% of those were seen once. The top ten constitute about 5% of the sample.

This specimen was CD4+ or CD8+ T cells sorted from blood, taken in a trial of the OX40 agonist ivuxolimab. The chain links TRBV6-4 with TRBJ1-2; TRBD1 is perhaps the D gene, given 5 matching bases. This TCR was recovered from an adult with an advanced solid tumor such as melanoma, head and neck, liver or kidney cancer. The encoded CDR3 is CASSDSGHYGYTF. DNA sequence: TGTGCCAGCAGTGACTCGGGACACTATGGCTACACCTTC.